Listed below are T cell receptor beta chains from one sample, sequenced in a study of T cell changes during pregnancy in multiple sclerosis. TCRdb keeps only in-frame clones here, not all; method: immunoSEQ multiplex PCR. The top ten hold around 0.64% of the sample, which has around 77,000 clones, about nine tenths seen once. Sequencing used peripheral blood, obtained in the third trimester of pregnancy. Every receptor here comes from a female donor in good health, enrolled as a control in a pregnancy study. Both conserved end residues are trimmed from each CDR3. The listing skips clone size in some rows; elsewhere it reads once, few, many or a size class.

abundance: NA
j_gene: TRBJ1-4
v_gene: TRBV7-2
CDR3aa: ASSLREVNEKLF

abundance: NA
j_gene: TRBJ2-6
v_gene: TRBV7-9
CDR3aa: ASSPTSGGPGANVLT

abundance: NA
j_gene: TRBJ1-1
v_gene: TRBV29-1
CDR3aa: SVRAGLTEAF

abundance: NA
j_gene: TRBJ2-3
v_gene: TRBV28
CDR3aa: ASSLYTSGSTDTQY

abundance: NA
j_gene: TRBJ2-3
v_gene: TRBV5-4
CDR3aa: ASSLVPGGTDTQY

abundance: NA
j_gene: TRBJ2-7
v_gene: TRBV2
CDR3aa: ASSGRVRGVEQY

abundance: NA
j_gene: TRBJ1-4
v_gene: TRBV9
CDR3aa: ASSGLGEKLF

abundance: NA
j_gene: TRBJ2-7
v_gene: TRBV7-2
CDR3aa: ASSLQSAGTGFYEQY

abundance: NA
j_gene: TRBJ2-3
v_gene: TRBV6-5
CDR3aa: ASSFNPGGTDTQY

abundance: NA
j_gene: TRBJ2-1
v_gene: TRBV28
CDR3aa: ASSPGLAGVSYNEQF

abundance: few
j_gene: TRBJ1-1
v_gene: TRBV19
CDR3aa: ASSIRDRAGGTEAF

abundance: NA
j_gene: TRBJ2-3
v_gene: TRBV5-1
CDR3aa: ASSLAGGPADTQY

abundance: once
j_gene: TRBJ1-5
v_gene: TRBV19
CDR3aa: ASSISGPGGSYSNQPQH

abundance: NA
j_gene: TRBJ2-6
v_gene: TRBV10-2
CDR3aa: ASKGAGANVLT

abundance: NA
j_gene: TRBJ2-5
v_gene: TRBV6-6
CDR3aa: ASSNRVQETQY

abundance: NA
j_gene: TRBJ2-1
v_gene: TRBV21-1
CDR3aa: ASSKARLAVDNEQF

abundance: NA
j_gene: TRBJ2-7
v_gene: TRBV27
CDR3aa: ASSLKQGYEQY

abundance: NA
j_gene: TRBJ2-3
v_gene: TRBV4-1
CDR3aa: ASSQVSLAGGLATDTQY

abundance: NA
j_gene: TRBJ2-2
v_gene: TRBV6-5
CDR3aa: ASRLQARSTGELF

abundance: NA
j_gene: TRBJ2-1
v_gene: TRBV13
CDR3aa: ASSFGTSGGSSYNEQF

abundance: NA
j_gene: TRBJ1-5
v_gene: TRBV28
CDR3aa: ASSPWTPLAAQH

abundance: NA
j_gene: TRBJ1-1
v_gene: TRBV6-1
CDR3aa: ASRGLGRVSEAF

abundance: NA
j_gene: TRBJ1-5
v_gene: TRBV4-1
CDR3aa: ASSQDEGQRQQPQH

abundance: NA
j_gene: TRBJ2-1
v_gene: TRBV30
CDR3aa: AGGAQERSYNEQF

abundance: NA
j_gene: TRBJ2-2
v_gene: TRBV27
CDR3aa: ASSRDSANTGELF

abundance: NA
j_gene: TRBJ2-5
v_gene: TRBV7-2
CDR3aa: ASRLAGLTEETQY

abundance: NA
j_gene: TRBJ2-3
v_gene: TRBV4-1
CDR3aa: ASSQAQQGPDTQY

abundance: NA
j_gene: TRBJ1-5
v_gene: TRBV19
CDR3aa: ASSLRGPGESQPQH

abundance: NA
j_gene: TRBJ1-2
v_gene: TRBV19
CDR3aa: ASSVGTGGYGYT

abundance: NA
j_gene: TRBJ2-5
v_gene: TRBV7-2
CDR3aa: ASSLAASGGGETQY

abundance: NA
j_gene: TRBJ2-7
v_gene: TRBV14
CDR3aa: ASSQGYLSNEQY

abundance: NA
j_gene: TRBJ1-2
v_gene: TRBV7-2
CDR3aa: ASSAGQGIGGYT

abundance: NA
j_gene: TRBJ1-1
v_gene: TRBV6-5
CDR3aa: ASRRGGTGTEAF

abundance: NA
j_gene: TRBJ1-2
v_gene: TRBV10-3
CDR3aa: AMNNRGGGYT

abundance: NA
j_gene: TRBJ2-3
v_gene: TRBV19
CDR3aa: ASSMLPRAGAADTQY

abundance: NA
j_gene: TRBJ1-1
v_gene: TRBV18
CDR3aa: ASSPNTGGGTRTEAF

abundance: NA
j_gene: TRBJ2-3
v_gene: TRBV4-1
CDR3aa: ASSQALLSDTQY

abundance: NA
j_gene: TRBJ1-2
v_gene: TRBV6-1
CDR3aa: ASSEALANYGYT

abundance: NA
j_gene: TRBJ1-5
v_gene: TRBV5-6
CDR3aa: ASSLERDNQPQH

abundance: NA
j_gene: TRBJ1-1
v_gene: TRBV5-1
CDR3aa: ASLPGQGNTEAF

abundance: NA
j_gene: TRBJ2-7
v_gene: TRBV30
CDR3aa: AWTQVRVGEQY

abundance: NA
j_gene: TRBJ1-5
v_gene: TRBV19
CDR3aa: ASSRTDRDNQPQH

abundance: NA
j_gene: TRBJ1-2
v_gene: TRBV6-1
CDR3aa: ASSTPGENYGYT

abundance: NA
j_gene: TRBJ1-1
v_gene: TRBV2
CDR3aa: ARDRGNTEAF